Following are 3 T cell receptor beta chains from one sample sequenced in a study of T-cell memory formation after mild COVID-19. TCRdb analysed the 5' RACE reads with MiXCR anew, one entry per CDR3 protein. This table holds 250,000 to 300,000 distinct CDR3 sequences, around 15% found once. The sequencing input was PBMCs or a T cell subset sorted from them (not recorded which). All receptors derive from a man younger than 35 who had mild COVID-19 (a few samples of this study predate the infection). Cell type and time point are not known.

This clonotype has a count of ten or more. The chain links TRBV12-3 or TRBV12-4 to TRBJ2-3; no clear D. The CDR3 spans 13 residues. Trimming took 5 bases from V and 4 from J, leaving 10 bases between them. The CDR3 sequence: CASSVLLADTQYF. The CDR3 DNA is TGTGCCAGCAGTGTCCTTCTCGCAGATACGCAGTATTTT.

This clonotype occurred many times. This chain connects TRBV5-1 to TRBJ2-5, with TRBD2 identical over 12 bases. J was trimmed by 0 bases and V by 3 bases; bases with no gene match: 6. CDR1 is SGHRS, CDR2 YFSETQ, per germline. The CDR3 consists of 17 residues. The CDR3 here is CASSWGLAGDNQETQYF. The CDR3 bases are TGCGCCAGCAGCTGGGGACTAGCGGGTGATAACCAAGAGACCCAGTACTTC.

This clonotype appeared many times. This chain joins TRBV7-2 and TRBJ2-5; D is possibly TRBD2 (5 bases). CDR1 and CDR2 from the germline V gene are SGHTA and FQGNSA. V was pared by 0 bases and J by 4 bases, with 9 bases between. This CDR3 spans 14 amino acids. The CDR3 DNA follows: TGTGCCAGCAGCTTAGCTCTGGGGAGAGAGACCCAGTACTTC. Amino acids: CASSLALGRETQYF.